These 12 T cell receptor beta chains share one sample of origin, sequenced in a study of T cells in tuberculosis. Repertoires were generated with immunoSEQ multiplex PCR, while TCRdb's copy carries only in-frame clones and drops some. The profile shows under 45,000 clones, about 96% of them singletons. Sequencing was performed on PBMCs. The receptors come from a donor between 10 and 35 years old with latent tuberculosis or without tuberculosis infection.

The genes are TRBV5-1 and TRBJ1-6, with 7 bases matching TRBD1. The germline V gene has CDR1 SGHRS and CDR2 YFSETQ. Trimming at V came to 3 bases and at J to 7 bases, leaving 7 bases not matched to a gene. CDR3 length: 15 residues. CDR3 DNA sequence: TGCGCCAGCAGCTCCGTGGACAGGATAAATTCACCCCTCCACTTT. Translated, it gives CASSSVDRINSPLHF.

The chain carries TRBV13 and TRBJ1-2; D is ambiguous. The CDR3 consists of 15 residues. Trimming shortened V by 2 bases and J by 8 bases, and 18 bases separated the two germline ends. CDR1 is PRHDT and CDR2 is FYEKMQ in the germline V gene (reference sequence). The CDR3 nucleotides read TGTGCCAGCAGCTTATGGGAGGGAAACGCTGGGGGCTACACCTTC. Amino acids: CASSLWEGNAGGYTF. The full variable domain, rest sourced from reference TRBV13 and TRBJ1-2, is AAGVIQSPRHLIKEKRETATLKCYPIPRHDTVYWYQQGPGQDPQFLISFYEKMQSDKGSIPDRFSAQQFSDYHSELNMSSLELGDSALYFCASSLWEGNAGGYTFGSGTRLTVV.

The chain couples TRBV5-1 to TRBJ2-1, with D possibly TRBD1 on 6 matching bases. The CDR3 covers 16 residues. Per the germline V gene, CDR1 is SGHRS and CDR2 is YFSETQ. Trimming cost V 1 base and J 3 bases, with 14 bases left between them. The CDR3, as DNA: TGCGCCAGCAGCTTGAGGGGAGACAGGAGCTACAATGAGCAGTTCTTC. Translating it yields CASSLRGDRSYNEQFF.

V usage is TRBV10-2 and J usage is TRBJ2-1; TRBD2 matches at 9 bases. The junction had 6 bases not matched to a gene; V was cut back by 5 bases and J by 4 bases. The CDR3 runs 15 residues. Per germline, CDR1 WSHSY and CDR2 SAAADI. CDR3 sequence: CASSPLRGGYNEQFF. Here the CDR3 DNA reads TGCGCCAGCAGTCCCCTGCGGGGGGGATACAATGAGCAGTTCTTC.

The J gene is TRBJ1-4, the V gene TRBV11-2; weak D call: TRBD1 (5 bases). This CDR3 has 15 residues. V lost 5 bases and J 0 bases, leaving 10 bases between the germline ends. The germline V gene has CDR1 SGHAT and CDR2 FQNNGV. In DNA, the CDR3 is TGTGCCAGCAGCGCTACAGGAGCAACTAATGAAAAACTGTTTTTT. This sequence encodes CASSATGATNEKLFF.

The chain couples TRBV5-1 to TRBJ1-2; D is uncertain. CDR3 length: 11 residues. The V gene lost 2 bases and the J gene lost 6 bases, with 5 bases spanning the gap. Germline V gene sequence: CDR1 SGHRS, CDR2 YFSETQ. This CDR3 is CASSFGNGYTF. Written as DNA, the CDR3 is TGCGCCAGCAGCTTTGGCAATGGCTACACCTTC.

V gene TRBV30 combines with J gene TRBJ1-1, with unresolved D. The germline gives CDR1 GTSNPN, CDR2 SVGIG (reference sequence). The CDR3 loop spans 11 amino acids. Trimming took 5 bases from V and 1 from J, leaving 5 bases between them. The chain's CDR3 is CAWGRNTEAFF. The CDR3 nucleotides read TGTGCCTGGGGTAGGAACACTGAAGCTTTCTTT.

V gene TRBV2 combines with J gene TRBJ1-1; possibly TRBD1 for D (5 bases). This CDR3 contains 12 residues. Germline-derived CDR1 and CDR2 are SNHLY and FYNNEI. The CDR3 loop reads CADRGEATEAFF. CDR3 DNA sequence: TGTGCTGATCGGGGGGAGGCAACTGAAGCTTTCTTT. The entire variable domain, with the rest obtained from reference TRBV2 and TRBJ1-1, is as follows: EPEVTQTPSHQVTQMGQEVILRCVPISNHLYFYWYRQILGQKVEFLVSFYNNEISEKSEIFDDQFSVERPDGSNFTLKIRSTKLEDSAMYFCADRGEATEAFFGQGTRLTVV.

The chain uses TRBV7-9 and TRBJ1-2, with TRBD1 identical over 7 bases. Looked up from germline, CDR1 is SEHNR and CDR2 is FQNEAQ (reference sequence). V was clipped by 5 bases and J by 5 bases; unmatched bases: 11. The CDR3 totals 15 residues. The CDR3 loop reads CASSAGGANRYGYTF. The CDR3 DNA reads TGTGCCAGCAGCGCAGGGGGTGCAAACCGTTATGGCTACACCTTC.

V usage is TRBV7-8 and J usage is TRBJ1-6; TRBD1 is a possible D gene (5 bases). CDR3 length: 16 amino acids. V lost 0 bases and J lost 7, with 13 bases in between. In germline, CDR1 is SGHVS, CDR2 FQNEAQ. The DNA of the CDR3 is TGTGCCAGCAGCTTAGCGATCACAGGTCTAAATTCACCCCTCCACTTT. Amino acids: CASSLAITGLNSPLHF.

Only one count was recorded for this clone. The chain recombines TRBV5-4 with TRBJ2-3; 8 bases agree with TRBD2. V was pared by 0 bases and J by 4 bases, with 7 bases of the junction left unmatched. The CDR3 has 16 amino acids. Germline CDR1 and CDR2: SGHNT and YYREEE (reference sequence). CDR3 DNA: TGTGCCAGCAGCTTGGTGCCGGGGGGGTGGGCAGATACGCAGTATTTT. Its translation: CASSLVPGGWADTQYF.

J is TRBJ2-7 and V is TRBV11-2; a weak D match, TRBD1 (5 bases). CDR3 length equals 14 residues. V gave up 4 bases and J gave up 3 bases, with 13 bases separating them. CDR1 SGHAT and CDR2 FQNNGV come from the germline V gene. The DNA of the CDR3 is TGTGCCAGCAGCTCAGGGCCCGGCCACTACGAGCAGTACTTC. Encoded protein: CASSSGPGHYEQYF.